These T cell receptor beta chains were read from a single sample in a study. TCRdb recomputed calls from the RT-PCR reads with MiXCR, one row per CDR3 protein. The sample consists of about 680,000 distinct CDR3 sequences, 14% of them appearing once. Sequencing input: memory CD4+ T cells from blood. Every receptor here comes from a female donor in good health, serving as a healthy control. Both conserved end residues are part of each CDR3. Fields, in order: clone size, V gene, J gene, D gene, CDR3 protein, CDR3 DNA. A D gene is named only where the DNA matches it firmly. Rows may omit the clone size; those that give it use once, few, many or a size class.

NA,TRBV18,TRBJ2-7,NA,CASSPQIPYSEEQYF,TGTGCCAGCTCACCACAAATTCCCTATAGTGAAGAGCAGTACTTC
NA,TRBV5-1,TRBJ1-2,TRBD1,CASTPGQGSFGYTF,TGCGCCAGCACCCCGGGACAGGGGAGTTTTGGCTACACCTTC
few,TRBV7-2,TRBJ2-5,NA,CASSRPDRLQETQYF,TGTGCCAGCAGCCGACCCGACAGACTCCAAGAGACCCAGTACTTC
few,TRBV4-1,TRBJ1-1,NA,CASSHPRQVLMNTEAFF,TGCGCCAGCAGCCATCCCCGACAGGTACTCATGAACACTGAAGCTTTCTTT
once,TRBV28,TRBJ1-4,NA,CASSRLRGGTTNEKLFF,TGTGCCAGCAGTCGCCTTAGGGGGGGGACAACTAATGAAAAACTGTTTTTT
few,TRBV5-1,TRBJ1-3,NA,CASSSGLYSGNTIYF,TGCGCCAGCAGCTCGGGACTGTACTCTGGAAACACCATATATTTT
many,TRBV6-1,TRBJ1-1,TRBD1,CASPALLPGQGAPEMNTEAFF,TGTGCCAGCCCAGCCCTCTTACCGGGACAGGGGGCTCCGGAGATGAACACTGAAGCTTTCTTT
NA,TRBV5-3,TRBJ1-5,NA,CARSRVEWGDQPQHF,TGTGCCAGAAGCCGGGTGGAGTGGGGAGATCAGCCCCAGCATTTT
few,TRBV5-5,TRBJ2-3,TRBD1,CASSYDRGQYTDTQYF,TGTGCCAGCAGTTACGACAGGGGCCAATACACAGATACGCAGTATTTT
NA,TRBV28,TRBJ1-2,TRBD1,CASSSPGQGAYYGYTF,TGTGCCAGCAGTTCGCCGGGACAGGGAGCCTACTATGGCTACACCTTC
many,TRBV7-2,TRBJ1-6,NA,CASSFDTHYNSPLHF,TGTGCCAGCAGCTTTGATACCCACTATAATTCACCCCTCCACTTT
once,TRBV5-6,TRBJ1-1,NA,CASSSAGRPQGAFF,TGTGCCAGCAGCTCGGCAGGGCGACCCCAGGGAGCTTTCTTT
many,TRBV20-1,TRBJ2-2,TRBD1,CSASVPGQGRTGELFF,TGCAGTGCTAGCGTTCCGGGACAGGGGCGGACCGGGGAGCTGTTTTTT
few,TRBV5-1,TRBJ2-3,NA,CASSFDGSGDTQYF,TGCGCCAGCAGCTTCGACGGGAGCGGGGATACGCAGTATTTT
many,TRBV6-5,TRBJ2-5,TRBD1,CASSLRGQGETQYF,TGTGCCAGCAGTCTACGAGGACAGGGGGAGACCCAGTACTTC
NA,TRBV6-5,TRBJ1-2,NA,CASSYSMTGGNTF,TGTGCCAGCAGTTACTCAATGACTGGTGGAAACACCTTC
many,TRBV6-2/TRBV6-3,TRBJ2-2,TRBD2,CASSYLAGVITGELFF,TGTGCCAGCAGTTATCTAGCGGGAGTCATCACCGGGGAGCTGTTTTTT
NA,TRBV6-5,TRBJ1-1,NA,CASSQAGPMNTEAFF,TGTGCCAGCAGTCAAGCGGGGCCTATGAACACTGAAGCTTTCTTT
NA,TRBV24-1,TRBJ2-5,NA,CATSDFAGETQYF,TGTGCCACCAGTGATTTTGCCGGAGAGACCCAGTACTTC
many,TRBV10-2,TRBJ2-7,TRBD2,CASNPSSGRAYEQYF,TGCGCCAGCAACCCCTCTAGCGGGAGGGCATACGAGCAGTACTTC
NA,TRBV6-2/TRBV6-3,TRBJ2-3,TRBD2,CASSYPTSRTDTQYF,TGTGCCAGCAGTTACCCGACTAGCAGAACAGATACGCAGTATTTT
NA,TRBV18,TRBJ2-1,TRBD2,CASSPGGGISF,TGTGCCAGCTCACCCGGCGGGGGAATTTCATTC
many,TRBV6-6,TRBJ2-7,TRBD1,CASISIAGQGPYEQYF,TGTGCCAGCATTTCCATCGCGGGACAGGGTCCCTACGAGCAGTACTTC
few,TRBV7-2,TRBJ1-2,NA,CGATPGGGYGYTF,TGTGGCGCCACCCCCGGGGGCGGCTATGGCTACACCTTC
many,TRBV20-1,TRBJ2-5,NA,CSARDRSGYQETQYF,TGCAGTGCTAGAGATAGGTCTGGTTACCAAGAGACCCAGTACTTC
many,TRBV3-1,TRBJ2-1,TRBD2,CASSQGTSGGYNEQFF,TGTGCCAGCAGCCAAGGGACTAGCGGAGGATACAATGAGCAGTTCTTC